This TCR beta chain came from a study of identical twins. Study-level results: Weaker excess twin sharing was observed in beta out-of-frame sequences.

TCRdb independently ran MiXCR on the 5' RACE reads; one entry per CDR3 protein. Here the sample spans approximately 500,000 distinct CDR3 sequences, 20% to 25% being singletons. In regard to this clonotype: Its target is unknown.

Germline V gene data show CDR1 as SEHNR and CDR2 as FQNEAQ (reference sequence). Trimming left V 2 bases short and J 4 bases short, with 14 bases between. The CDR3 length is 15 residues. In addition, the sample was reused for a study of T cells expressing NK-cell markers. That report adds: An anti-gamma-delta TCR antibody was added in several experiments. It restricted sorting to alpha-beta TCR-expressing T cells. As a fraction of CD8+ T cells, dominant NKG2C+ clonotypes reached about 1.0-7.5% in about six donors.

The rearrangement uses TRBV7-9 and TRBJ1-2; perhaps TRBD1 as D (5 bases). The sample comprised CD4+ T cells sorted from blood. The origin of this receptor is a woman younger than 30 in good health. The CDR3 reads CASSLTRGEGYGYTF. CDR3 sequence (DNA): TGTGCCAGCAGCTTAACGAGGGGAGAGGGCTATGGCTACACCTTC. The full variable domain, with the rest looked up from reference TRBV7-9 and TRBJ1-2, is DTGVSQNPRHKITKRGQNVTFRCDPISEHNRLYWYRQTLGQGPEFLTYFQNEAQLEKSRLLSDRFSAERPKGSFSTLEIQRTEQGDSAMYLCASSLTRGEGYGYTFGSGTRLTVV.